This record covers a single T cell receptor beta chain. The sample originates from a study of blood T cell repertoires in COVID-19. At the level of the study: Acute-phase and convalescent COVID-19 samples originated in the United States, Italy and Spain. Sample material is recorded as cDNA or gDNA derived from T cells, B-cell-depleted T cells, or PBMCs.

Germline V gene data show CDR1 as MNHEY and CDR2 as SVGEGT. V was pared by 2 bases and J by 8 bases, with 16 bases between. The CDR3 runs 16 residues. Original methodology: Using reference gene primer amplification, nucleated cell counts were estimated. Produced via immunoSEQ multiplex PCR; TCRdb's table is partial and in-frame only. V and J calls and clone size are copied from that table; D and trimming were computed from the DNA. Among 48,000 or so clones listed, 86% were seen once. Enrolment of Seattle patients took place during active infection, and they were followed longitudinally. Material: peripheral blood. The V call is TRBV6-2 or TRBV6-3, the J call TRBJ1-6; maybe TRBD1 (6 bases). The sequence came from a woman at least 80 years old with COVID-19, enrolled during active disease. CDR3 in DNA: TGTGCCAGCAGTTACCCTCCGGGAGGGGGGTATTCACCCCTCCACTTT. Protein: CASSYPPGGGYSPLHF.